The T cell receptor beta chain under discussion was sequenced for a study of T cell repertoires in cytomegalovirus infection. Study-wide findings and caveats: Ex vivo, HLA-C-restricted CMV-specific TCR beta clonotypes prevailed over the rest of the response. CMV carriers having the relevant HLA were flagged by cumulative public TCR beta family frequency.

The CDR3 has 14 amino acids. J lost 6 bases, V lost 8 bases, and 11 bases had no gene match. Germline CDR1 is DFQATT and CDR2 is SNEGSKA (reference sequence). TCRdb recomputed calls from the reads with MiXCR, one row per CDR3 protein. The data contain 310,000 or so distinct CDR3 sequences, over 20% of them singletons. This clonotype was seen a handful of times. Its matching antigen is unknown. What was sequenced was PBMCs. This clonotype originated in a human donor in good health (CMV status not recorded). Some clones in this sample may be carry-over from other donors' samples. This chain links TRBV20-1 with TRBJ1-1, with 11 bases identical to TRBD1. The CDR3 DNA reads TGCAGTTCTAAAGGGGACAGGGGGGTTTCTGAAGCTTTCTTT. This codes for CSSKGDRGVSEAFF.